This entry concerns a single TCR beta chain. Its target antigen remains unknown. One base away there is no much larger clone; base qualities are not given. Measured from the cysteine to the phenylalanine, the CDR3 is 17 residues long. The retained sequence is limited to the CDR3, 51 bases, with the frame set at the first base. The junction shows trimming of 1 base on V and 0 bases on J, and the gene matches do not reach 6 bases of it. CDR1 and CDR2 were assigned from the germline V gene (reference sequence) as DFQATT and SNEGSKA. Library preparation was by 5' RACE. The reads were generated on an Illumina HiSeq 2500. A second PCR of about 7 to 12 cycles was run with a J-beta primer mix and a sample-barcoded 5' primer. A unique molecular identifier was introduced onto each TCR beta cDNA molecule by a template-switch 5' adaptor carrying 12 random nucleotides. Each sample yielded at least 2.5 million CDR3-containing paired-end reads. First-strand cDNA synthesis was performed from all RNA using the Mint cDNA synthesis kit, with priming by a TRBC-specific oligonucleotide. Following uracil-DNA glycosylase treatment, all cDNA underwent a first 18-cycle PCR with the universal primers M1SS and BC2_uni_R. On the authors' methods: For normalization, 1 million high-quality reads were randomly selected from each sample, with every read carrying a distinct molecular identifier. Reads with shared molecular identifiers were discarded instead of being binned into consensus sequences. MiTCR, set to a Q25 quality threshold and the strictest error-elimination algorithm, was used for CDR3 identification, clonotype clustering and error correction. A nonparametric unseen species model using Euler transformation provided a lower-bound estimate of total TCR beta diversity. TCRdb reran the public reads through fastp at Q25 and MiXCR, keeping productive beta chains. Identical CDR3 proteins give one entry, which carries the most common genes and DNA. V and J calls and clone size were set by TCRdb, not the authors. Present in this sample are roughly 700,000 distinct CDR3 sequences, around 48% of which were seen just once. The ten top clones hold 25% to 35% of the sample.

Donors were 35 to 40 systemically healthy Caucasian individuals from Russia aged 6 to 90 years. Each donor gave 8 to 10 milliliters of peripheral blood, drawn into EDTA-treated Vacutainer tubes. Ficoll-Paque density-gradient centrifugation was used to isolate PBMCs, with at least 6 million per sample. Trizol reagent was used to extract total RNA from the PBMCs, yielding at least 6 micrograms per sample. The percentages of naive CD45RAhigh/CD27high T cells were determined by flow cytometry on a PBMC aliquot from every donor. These data originate in a study of blood T cells in healthy people across ages (dated by TCRdb to 2013 to 2016). Turning to the overall study: In model experiments, template switching captured roughly one uniquely barcoded TCR beta cDNA molecule for every two T cells. The study measured age-related changes in TCR beta repertoire diversity using deep sequencing normalized with unique cDNA molecular identifiers. The donors were split into four age groups: young (average about 15 years), middle-aged (roughly 39), aged (about 56) and long-lived (about 74). To avoid experimental bias, donors of different ages were distributed randomly across sequencing lanes. The study analyzed two additional independent replicas of 1 million unique cDNA reads from the same blood draw for two donors, one aged 18 to 30 and one aged 80 or older.

The paper as a whole reports these results and caveats: Observed TCR beta diversity per million T cells fell roughly linearly with age, and a significant reduction was already apparent by age approximately 41. Total diversity estimates from one million sequenced T cells were considered lower bounds and underestimates. Bulk unsorted PBMC profiling prevented conclusive comparison of naive and antigen-experienced compartments. Observed TCR beta diversity correlated strongly with the percentage of naive T cells measured by flow cytometry. Compared with the aged group, the long-lived group had more naive CD4+ T cells, fewer expanded clones and increased TCR diversity, suggesting age selection. Because the CMV infection status of the donors was unknown, age-related changes in expanded clonotypes may potentially have been confounded.

The clonotype comes from a woman between 55 and 75 years old in good health. Sequenced: blood. This chain joins TRBV20-1 to TRBJ2-7; 13 bases in between match TRBD2. The CDR3 protein sequence reads: CSARGLTSGRSSYEQYF. The nucleotide sequence reads as follows: TGCAGTGCTAGAGGCCTGACTAGCGGGAGGTCCTCCTACGAGCAGTACTTC.